The TCR beta chain under discussion was sequenced for a study of CD8 T cells in ankylosing spondylitis. Study-level points and caveats: One TCR beta motif, made up of fewer than 10 highly homologous variants, appeared characteristic of ankylosing spondylitis blood. Disease-linked clones had a CD8+ phenotype and relatively low frequency in peripheral blood.

Libraries for TCR beta were made by quantitative 5'-RACE with molecular barcodes. MiXCR was run by TCRdb on the 5' RACE reads, yielding one entry per CDR3 protein. The table shows approximately 150,000 distinct CDR3 sequences, with 30% to 40% occurring only once. This clonotype was counted once. Its cognate antigen is unknown. After removal of 8 bases from V and 0 bases from J, the junction contained 5 bases not matched to a gene. This CDR3 region has 16 residues. Germline assignment: CDR1 SGHTA and CDR2 FQGTGA. The source is a male donor with ankylosing spondylitis. The material sequenced was synovial fluid, either unsorted or a sorted T cell fraction (not recorded which). The V call is TRBV7-3, the J call TRBJ2-2, with 11 nucleotides matching TRBD2. CDR3 DNA sequence: TGTGCCAGCGCTAGCGGGGGGCGTTCGAACACCGGGGAGCTGTTTTTT. Protein product: CASASGGRSNTGELFF. The entire variable domain, with the rest obtained from reference TRBV7-3 and TRBJ2-2, is as follows: GAGVSQTPSNKVTEKGKYVELRCDPISGHTALYWYRQSLGQGPEFLIYFQGTGAADDSGLPNDRFFAVRPEGSVSTLKIQRTERGDSAVYLCASASGGRSNTGELFFGEGSRLTVL.